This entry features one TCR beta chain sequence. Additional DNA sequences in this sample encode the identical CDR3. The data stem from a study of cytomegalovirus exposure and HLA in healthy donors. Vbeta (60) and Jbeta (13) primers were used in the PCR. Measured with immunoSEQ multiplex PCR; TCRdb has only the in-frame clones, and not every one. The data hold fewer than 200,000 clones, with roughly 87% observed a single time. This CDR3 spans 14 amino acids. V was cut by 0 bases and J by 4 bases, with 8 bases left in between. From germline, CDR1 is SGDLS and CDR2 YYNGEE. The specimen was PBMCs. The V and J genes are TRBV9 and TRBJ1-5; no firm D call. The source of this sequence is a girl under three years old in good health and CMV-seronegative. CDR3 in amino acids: CASSVEGGNQPQHF. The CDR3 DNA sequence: TGTGCCAGCAGCGTAGAAGGCGGAAATCAGCCCCAGCATTTT.